The rows below give T cell receptor beta chains drawn from one sample of a study of vaccination and CD4 T cells after COVID-19. MiXCR, run by TCRdb on the PCR reads, gives a single entry per CDR3 protein. The table lists about 29,000 distinct CDR3 sequences, around 50% of them singletons, with approximately 6% in the top ten. The specimen was CD4+ T cells from blood, collected about 7 months after SARS-CoV-2 vaccination. The receptors were sampled from a human donor who had recovered from COVID-19. CDR3s include the opening cysteine and the closing phenylalanine or tryptophan. The order of the fields is D gene, V gene, clone size, J gene, CDR3 protein, CDR3 DNA. A D gene is named only where the DNA matches it firmly. Clone size is shown for a subset of rows, as once, few, many or a class of expanded clone.

d_gene: .
v_gene: TRBV6-1
abundance: few
j_gene: TRBJ1-1
CDR3aa: CASSRSSPRSEAFF
CDR3nt: TGTGCCAGCAGTCGATCCTCGCCCCGCTCCGAAGCTTTCTTT

d_gene: TRBD1
v_gene: TRBV28
abundance: .
j_gene: TRBJ2-7
CDR3aa: CASSFPLGDRVNEQYF
CDR3nt: TGTGCCAGCAGTTTCCCTCTCGGGGACAGGGTTAACGAGCAGTACTTC

d_gene: .
v_gene: TRBV15
abundance: few
j_gene: TRBJ2-1
CDR3aa: CATSRVSNEQFF
CDR3nt: TGTGCCACCAGCAGAGTAAGCAATGAGCAGTTCTTC

d_gene: .
v_gene: TRBV7-3
abundance: few
j_gene: TRBJ1-6
CDR3aa: CASSLNAGLSPLHF
CDR3nt: TGTGCCAGCAGCTTAAACGCAGGGTTATCACCCCTCCACTTT

d_gene: .
v_gene: TRBV7-9
abundance: .
j_gene: TRBJ1-1
CDR3aa: CASSVTDTEAFF
CDR3nt: TGTGCCAGCAGCGTGACAGACACTGAAGCTTTCTTT

d_gene: .
v_gene: TRBV28
abundance: few
j_gene: TRBJ1-1
CDR3aa: CASSPPLDGTEAFF
CDR3nt: TGTGCCAGCAGTCCCCCGTTGGATGGAACTGAAGCTTTCTTT

d_gene: .
v_gene: TRBV7-6
abundance: few
j_gene: TRBJ2-5
CDR3aa: CASSSRDTQETQYF
CDR3nt: TGTGCCAGCAGCTCCCGGGACACGCAAGAGACCCAGTACTTC

d_gene: .
v_gene: TRBV6-1
abundance: .
j_gene: TRBJ1-2
CDR3aa: CASSPTEIDGYTF
CDR3nt: TGTGCCAGCAGCCCGACAGAAATTGATGGCTACACCTTC

d_gene: .
v_gene: TRBV5-6
abundance: .
j_gene: TRBJ1-5
CDR3aa: CASSFRGPGNQPQHF
CDR3nt: TGTGCCAGCAGCTTCCGGGGGCCAGGCAATCAGCCCCAGCATTTT

d_gene: .
v_gene: TRBV6-1
abundance: .
j_gene: TRBJ2-5
CDR3aa: CTSSEARRGRETQYF
CDR3nt: TGTACCAGCAGTGAAGCGCGGAGGGGAAGAGAGACCCAGTACTTC

d_gene: .
v_gene: TRBV10-3
abundance: .
j_gene: TRBJ1-3
CDR3aa: CAIKGSGNTIYF
CDR3nt: TGTGCCATCAAGGGATCTGGAAACACCATATATTTT

d_gene: TRBD1
v_gene: TRBV2
abundance: .
j_gene: TRBJ1-1
CDR3aa: CASVDRVDTEAFF
CDR3nt: TGTGCCAGCGTTGACAGGGTGGACACTGAAGCTTTCTTT

d_gene: .
v_gene: TRBV24-1
abundance: .
j_gene: TRBJ2-3
CDR3aa: CATSGAPSTDTQYF
CDR3nt: TGTGCCACCAGTGGGGCGCCTAGCACAGATACGCAGTATTTT

d_gene: .
v_gene: TRBV7-3
abundance: .
j_gene: TRBJ2-5
CDR3aa: CASSRGQSETQYF
CDR3nt: TGTGCCAGCAGCCGAGGACAGTCCGAGACCCAGTACTTC

d_gene: .
v_gene: TRBV28
abundance: .
j_gene: TRBJ1-1
CDR3aa: CASSKGFRNTEAFF
CDR3nt: TGTGCCAGCAGTAAGGGATTTAGGAACACTGAAGCTTTCTTT